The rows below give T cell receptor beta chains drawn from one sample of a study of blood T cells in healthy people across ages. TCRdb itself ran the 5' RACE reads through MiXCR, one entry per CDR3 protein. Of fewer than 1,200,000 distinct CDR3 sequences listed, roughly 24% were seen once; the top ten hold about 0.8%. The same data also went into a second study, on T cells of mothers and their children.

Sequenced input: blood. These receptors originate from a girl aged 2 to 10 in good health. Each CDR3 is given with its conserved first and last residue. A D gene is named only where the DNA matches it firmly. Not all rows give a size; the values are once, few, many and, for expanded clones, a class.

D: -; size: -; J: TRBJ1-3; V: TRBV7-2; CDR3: CASSLMAGHGDTIYF; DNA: TGTGCCAGCAGCTTAATGGCAGGGCACGGGGACACCATATATTTT
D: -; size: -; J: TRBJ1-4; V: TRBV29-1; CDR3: CSVGETNEKLFF; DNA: TGCAGCGTTGGAGAGACTAATGAAAAACTGTTTTTT
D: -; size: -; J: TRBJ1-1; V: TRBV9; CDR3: CASSAGGGGRNTEAFF; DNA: TGTGCCAGCAGCGCAGGAGGGGGGGGTAGGAACACTGAAGCTTTCTTT
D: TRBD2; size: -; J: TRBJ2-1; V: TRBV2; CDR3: CTSSASGGYNEQFF; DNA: TGTACCAGCAGTGCCTCGGGGGGATACAATGAGCAGTTCTTC
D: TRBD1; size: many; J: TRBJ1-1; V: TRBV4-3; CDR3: CASSQDWDRMNTEAFF; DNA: TGCGCCAGCAGCCAAGATTGGGACAGAATGAACACTGAAGCTTTCTTT
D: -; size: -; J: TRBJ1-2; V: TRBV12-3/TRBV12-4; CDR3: CASSPVGAGVGYTF; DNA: TGTGCCAGCAGCCCCGTGGGTGCCGGCGTAGGCTACACCTTC
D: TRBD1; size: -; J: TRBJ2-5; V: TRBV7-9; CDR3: CASSLARKDRGSQETQYF; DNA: TGTGCCAGCAGCTTAGCCCGAAAAGACAGGGGGTCCCAAGAGACCCAGTACTTC
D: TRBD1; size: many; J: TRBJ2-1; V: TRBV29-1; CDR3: CSVEGANYNEQFF; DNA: TGCAGCGTCGAGGGGGCGAACTACAATGAGCAGTTCTTC
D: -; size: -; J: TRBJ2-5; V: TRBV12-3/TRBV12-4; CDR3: CASSAGRQETQYF; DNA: TGTGCCAGCAGTGCAGGGAGACAAGAGACCCAGTACTTC
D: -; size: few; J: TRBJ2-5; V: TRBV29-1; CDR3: CSVRYRSQETQYF; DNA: TGCAGCGTTCGGTACAGATCACAAGAGACCCAGTACTTC
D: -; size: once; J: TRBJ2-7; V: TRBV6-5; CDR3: CASSYSSGEQYF; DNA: TGTGCCAGCAGTTACTCATCGGGCGAGCAGTACTTC
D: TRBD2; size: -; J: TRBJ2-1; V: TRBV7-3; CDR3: CASSLLGGLAPNNEQFF; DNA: TGTGCCAGCAGCTTATTGGGGGGACTAGCGCCAAACAATGAGCAGTTCTTC
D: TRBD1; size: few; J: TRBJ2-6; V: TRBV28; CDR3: CASRRQGSGANVLTF; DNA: TGTGCCAGCAGAAGACAGGGCTCTGGGGCCAACGTCCTGACTTTC
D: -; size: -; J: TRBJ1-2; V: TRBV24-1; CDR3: CATSDLAYGYTF; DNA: TGTGCCACCAGTGATTTGGCCTATGGCTACACCTTC
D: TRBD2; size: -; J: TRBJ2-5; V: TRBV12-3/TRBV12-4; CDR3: CASTLAVGGAGETQYF; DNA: TGTGCCAGCACACTAGCTGTCGGGGGGGCGGGTGAGACCCAGTACTTC
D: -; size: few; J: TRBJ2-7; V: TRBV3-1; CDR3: CASSPSLTIVVYEQYF; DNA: TGTGCCAGCAGCCCATCCTTGACAATCGTAGTCTACGAGCAGTACTTC
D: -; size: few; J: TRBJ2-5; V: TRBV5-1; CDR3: CASSFGEFQYF; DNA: TGCGCCAGCAGCTTTGGGGAGTTCCAGTACTTC
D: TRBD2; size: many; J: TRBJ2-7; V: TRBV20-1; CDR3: CSAREREYEQYF; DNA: TGCAGTGCTAGAGAGCGGGAGTACGAGCAGTACTTC
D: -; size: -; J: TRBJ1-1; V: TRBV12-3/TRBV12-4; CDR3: CASSSYEDFF; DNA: TGTGCCAGCAGTAGTTATGAAGATTTCTTT
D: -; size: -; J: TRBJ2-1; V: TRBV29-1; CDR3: CSVLVSSSYNEQFF; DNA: TGCAGCGTATTAGTCTCGAGCTCCTACAATGAGCAGTTCTTC
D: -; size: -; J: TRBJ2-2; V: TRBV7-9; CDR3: CASTPGQTTGELFF; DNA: TGTGCCAGCACCCCTGGACAGACCACCGGGGAGCTGTTTTTT
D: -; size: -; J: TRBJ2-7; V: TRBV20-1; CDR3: CSARYGSKDEQYF; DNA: TGCAGTGCTAGGTACGGGAGTAAAGACGAGCAGTACTTC
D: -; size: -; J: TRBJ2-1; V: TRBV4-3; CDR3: CASSQEIFGRESDEQFF; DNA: TGCGCCAGCAGCCAAGAGATCTTTGGCAGGGAAAGTGATGAGCAGTTCTTC